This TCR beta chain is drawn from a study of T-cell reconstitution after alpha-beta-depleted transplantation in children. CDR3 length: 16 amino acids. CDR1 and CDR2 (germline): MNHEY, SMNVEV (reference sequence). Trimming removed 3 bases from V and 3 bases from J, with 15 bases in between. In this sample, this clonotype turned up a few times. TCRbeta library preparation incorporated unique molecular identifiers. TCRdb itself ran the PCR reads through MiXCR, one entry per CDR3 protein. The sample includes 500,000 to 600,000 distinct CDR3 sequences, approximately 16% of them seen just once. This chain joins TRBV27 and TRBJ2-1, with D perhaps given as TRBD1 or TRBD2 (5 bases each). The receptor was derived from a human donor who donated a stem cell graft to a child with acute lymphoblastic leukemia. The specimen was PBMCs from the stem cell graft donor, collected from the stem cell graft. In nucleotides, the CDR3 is TGTGCCAGCAGTTTCCGGGACCCCTCTCTCTACAATGAGCAGTTCTTC. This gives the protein CASSFRDPSLYNEQFF.